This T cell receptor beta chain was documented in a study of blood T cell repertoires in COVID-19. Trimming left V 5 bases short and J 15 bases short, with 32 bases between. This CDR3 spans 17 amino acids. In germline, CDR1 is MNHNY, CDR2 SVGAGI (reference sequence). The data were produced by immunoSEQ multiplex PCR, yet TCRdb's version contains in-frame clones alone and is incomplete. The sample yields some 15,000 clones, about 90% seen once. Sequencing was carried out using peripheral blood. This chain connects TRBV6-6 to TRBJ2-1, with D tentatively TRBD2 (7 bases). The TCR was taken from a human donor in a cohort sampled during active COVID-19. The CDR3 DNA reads TGTGCCAGCAGTCCCGGGGGGACAACAGGCGGATTAAAAACGCGGTTCTTC. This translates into CASSPGGTTGGLKTRFF.